This T cell receptor (beta chain) was profiled in a study of blood T cell repertoires in COVID-19. CDR3 length: 15 amino acids. Germline CDR1 SGHRS, CDR2 YFSETQ. The V gene lost 4 bases and the J gene lost 1 base, with 9 bases spanning the gap. Only in-frame clones appear in the TCRdb table, and some are missing; sequencing was by immunoSEQ multiplex PCR. The data hold some 68,000 clones, with around 91% observed a single time. This chain joins TRBV5-1 and TRBJ2-6; D perhaps matches TRBD1 (6 bases). Specimen: peripheral blood. The sequence came from a man aged 50 to 59 with COVID-19, enrolled during active disease. CDR3 nucleotides: TGCGCCAGCAGCCTACAGGGTTCTGGGGCCAACGTCCTGACTTTC. Translated, it gives CASSLQGSGANVLTF.